A selection of T cell receptor beta chains follows, all from one sample in a study of type 1 and type 2 diabetes patients. TCRdb reprocessed the multiplex PCR reads with MiXCR, giving one entry per CDR3 protein. The data contain approximately 260,000 distinct CDR3 sequences, approximately 45% of them seen just once; the ten biggest clones take up roughly 15%. The sequenced sample was peripheral blood mononuclear cells (PBMCs). The receptors were gathered from a man aged 18 to 30 with type 2 diabetes. CDR3s include the opening cysteine and the closing phenylalanine or tryptophan. D genes are given only for firm matches. Part of the rows lack a size; the others show once, few, many or a class for expanded clones.

v_call: TRBV5-6
clone_size: -
j_call: TRBJ2-5
d_call: TRBD2
cdr3_nt: TGTGCCAGCAGCTTGGCTCGGCGGGGGGGCCGATGGGAGACCCAGTACTTC
cdr3_aa: CASSLARRGGRWETQYF

v_call: TRBV5-6
clone_size: -
j_call: TRBJ1-2
d_call: -
cdr3_nt: TGTGCCACCAGCAGAGATCGTAAGTCCTATGGCTACACCTTC
cdr3_aa: CATSRDRKSYGYTF

v_call: TRBV27
clone_size: -
j_call: TRBJ1-1
d_call: TRBD1
cdr3_nt: TGTGCCAGCAGCACAGGACAGGGTACTGAAGCTTTCTTT
cdr3_aa: CASSTGQGTEAFF

v_call: TRBV19
clone_size: -
j_call: TRBJ2-7
d_call: -
cdr3_nt: TGTGCCAGTAGTGTCCAGGGTGTGCGCGACCGAATCTACGAGCAGTACTTC
cdr3_aa: CASSVQGVRDRIYEQYF

v_call: TRBV27
clone_size: -
j_call: TRBJ2-7
d_call: TRBD1
cdr3_nt: TGTGCCAGCCCTAATCCTGGGATTTCAGGGGGCGCAACCTACGAGCAGTACTTC
cdr3_aa: CASPNPGISGGATYEQYF

v_call: TRBV19
clone_size: few
j_call: TRBJ1-2
d_call: -
cdr3_nt: TGTGCCAGTAGAGCGGGACGCTCGAGGATGAATGTGACTAACTATGGCTACACCTTC
cdr3_aa: CASRAGRSRMNVTNYGYTF

v_call: TRBV29-1
clone_size: -
j_call: TRBJ1-4
d_call: -
cdr3_nt: TGCAGCGTTGGAACCGGGGCTAATGAAAAACTGTTTTTT
cdr3_aa: CSVGTGANEKLFF

v_call: TRBV2
clone_size: -
j_call: TRBJ1-6
d_call: -
cdr3_nt: TGTGCCAGCGGGGCCGGGTCCTGGGGTACTTCACCCCTCCACTTT
cdr3_aa: CASGAGSWGTSPLHF

v_call: TRBV25-1
clone_size: -
j_call: TRBJ2-1
d_call: -
cdr3_nt: TGTGCCAGCAGTTTAGGGGCGATGATGAATGAGCAGTTCTTC
cdr3_aa: CASSLGAMMNEQFF

v_call: TRBV5-1
clone_size: -
j_call: TRBJ2-7
d_call: -
cdr3_nt: TGCGCCAGCAGCCCCCAGGGGACTACCGGAGACGAGCAGTACTTC
cdr3_aa: CASSPQGTTGDEQYF

v_call: TRBV2
clone_size: many
j_call: TRBJ2-7
d_call: -
cdr3_nt: TGTGCCAGCAGTGAAGATTCGCGGATGACCTACGAGCAGTACTTC
cdr3_aa: CASSEDSRMTYEQYF

v_call: TRBV28
clone_size: -
j_call: TRBJ2-1
d_call: -
cdr3_nt: TGTGCCAGCAGTTTACAATTATGGACGTTCAATGAGCAGTTCTTC
cdr3_aa: CASSLQLWTFNEQFF

v_call: TRBV20-1
clone_size: -
j_call: TRBJ2-1
d_call: TRBD1
cdr3_nt: TGCAGTGCTAGAGATGTAGGACAGGACTCAAATGAACAGTTCTTC
cdr3_aa: CSARDVGQDSNEQFF

v_call: TRBV7-2
clone_size: few
j_call: TRBJ2-7
d_call: TRBD1
cdr3_nt: TGTGCCAGCAAGACAGGGAGACACGAGTCCGAGCAGTACTTC
cdr3_aa: CASKTGRHESEQYF

v_call: TRBV7-6
clone_size: -
j_call: TRBJ2-7
d_call: TRBD1
cdr3_nt: TGTGCCAGTCGTGGGACAGATCTAGTGCAGTACTTC
cdr3_aa: CASRGTDLVQYF

v_call: TRBV2
clone_size: few
j_call: TRBJ2-5
d_call: -
cdr3_nt: TGTGCCAGCAGTGAACTGTCGGAGACCCAGTACTTC
cdr3_aa: CASSELSETQYF

v_call: TRBV10-3
clone_size: -
j_call: TRBJ2-5
d_call: TRBD1
cdr3_nt: TGTGCCAGCAGAGCCTGGACAGGGGAGGAGGCCCAGTACTTC
cdr3_aa: CASRAWTGEEAQYF

v_call: TRBV28
clone_size: few
j_call: TRBJ2-7
d_call: -
cdr3_nt: TGTGCCAGCAGTTTTAGGGGCAACGAGCAGTACTTC
cdr3_aa: CASSFRGNEQYF

v_call: TRBV2
clone_size: few
j_call: TRBJ2-7
d_call: TRBD2
cdr3_nt: TGTGCCAGCCGACCGGGACTAGCAAGGTCCTACGAGCAGTACTTC
cdr3_aa: CASRPGLARSYEQYF

v_call: TRBV27
clone_size: -
j_call: TRBJ1-2
d_call: -
cdr3_nt: TGTGCCAGCAGTTTACAGGGGTTGGGCGGCTACACCTTC
cdr3_aa: CASSLQGLGGYTF

v_call: TRBV6-1
clone_size: -
j_call: TRBJ1-2
d_call: -
cdr3_nt: TGTGCCAGCAGTGTCCGGGAGGACTATGGCTACACCTTC
cdr3_aa: CASSVREDYGYTF

v_call: TRBV27
clone_size: -
j_call: TRBJ2-2
d_call: TRBD2
cdr3_nt: TGTGCCAGCAGGGGGGTAGCGGGGGGGCGGACGAACACCGGGGAGCTGTTTTTT
cdr3_aa: CASRGVAGGRTNTGELFF

v_call: TRBV11-3
clone_size: -
j_call: TRBJ2-5
d_call: TRBD2
cdr3_nt: TGTGCCAGCAGCTTCGGGACTAGCGAACAAGAGACCCAGTACTTC
cdr3_aa: CASSFGTSEQETQYF

v_call: TRBV9
clone_size: -
j_call: TRBJ2-2
d_call: TRBD1
cdr3_nt: TGTGCCAGCAGCACCCCCGGGACAGCGAACGCCGGGGAGCTGTTTTTT
cdr3_aa: CASSTPGTANAGELFF

v_call: TRBV2
clone_size: many
j_call: TRBJ1-6
d_call: -
cdr3_nt: TGTGCCAGCACAATAACTAGCTCCTATAATTCACCCCTCCACTTT
cdr3_aa: CASTITSSYNSPLHF

v_call: TRBV7-2
clone_size: -
j_call: TRBJ1-3
d_call: TRBD1
cdr3_nt: TGTGCCAGCAGCTCCGGACAGGGGGCGTCTGGAAACACCATATATTTT
cdr3_aa: CASSSGQGASGNTIYF

v_call: TRBV2
clone_size: -
j_call: TRBJ1-4
d_call: TRBD1
cdr3_nt: TGTGCCAGCAGTGGCCCCGGGACAGGGGATGAAAAACTGTTTTTT
cdr3_aa: CASSGPGTGDEKLFF

v_call: TRBV19
clone_size: -
j_call: TRBJ1-2
d_call: TRBD1
cdr3_nt: TGTGCCAGTAGTAAGGACAGGGCTAACTATGGCTACACCTTC
cdr3_aa: CASSKDRANYGYTF

v_call: TRBV5-1
clone_size: once
j_call: TRBJ1-1
d_call: -
cdr3_nt: TGTGCCAGCAGCTTAGCGCCGGAAGCTTTCTTT
cdr3_aa: CASSLAPEAFF

v_call: TRBV12-5
clone_size: few
j_call: TRBJ2-5
d_call: -
cdr3_nt: TGTGCTAGTGGTTTGCGGGGGATCTACCAAGAGACCCAGTACTTC
cdr3_aa: CASGLRGIYQETQYF

v_call: TRBV5-1
clone_size: few
j_call: TRBJ2-7
d_call: -
cdr3_nt: TGCGCCAGCAGCTCGACTGGGCAGGGGATAATCTACGAGCAGTACTTC
cdr3_aa: CASSSTGQGIIYEQYF

v_call: TRBV11-2
clone_size: -
j_call: TRBJ2-3
d_call: TRBD1
cdr3_nt: TGTGCCAGCAGCGTCTGGACAGGGGCCTTCACAGATACGCAGTATTTT
cdr3_aa: CASSVWTGAFTDTQYF

v_call: TRBV19
clone_size: -
j_call: TRBJ2-1
d_call: TRBD2
cdr3_nt: TGTGCCACTAGCGGGGGGCGCAATGAGCAGTTCTTC
cdr3_aa: CATSGGRNEQFF

v_call: TRBV30
clone_size: few
j_call: TRBJ2-1
d_call: -
cdr3_nt: TGTGGGATCTGCTGGGATGAGCAGTTCTTC
cdr3_aa: CGICWDEQFF

v_call: TRBV7-2
clone_size: -
j_call: TRBJ2-7
d_call: -
cdr3_nt: TGTGCCAGCAGCCGCATTCCCGGCGACGAGCAGTACTTC
cdr3_aa: CASSRIPGDEQYF

v_call: TRBV7-2
clone_size: -
j_call: TRBJ2-3
d_call: TRBD2
cdr3_nt: TGTGCCAGCAGCTTAGGACCGAGCGGGGGCACAGATACGCAGTATTTT
cdr3_aa: CASSLGPSGGTDTQYF

v_call: TRBV30
clone_size: many
j_call: TRBJ1-1
d_call: TRBD1
cdr3_nt: TGTGCCTGGAGTGGAGGGGGCCCTGAAGCTTTCTTT
cdr3_aa: CAWSGGGPEAFF

v_call: TRBV9
clone_size: -
j_call: TRBJ1-6
d_call: TRBD1
cdr3_nt: TGTGCCAGCAGCGATATCGGACAGGTGGATTCACCCCTCCACTTT
cdr3_aa: CASSDIGQVDSPLHF

v_call: TRBV7-3
clone_size: -
j_call: TRBJ1-1
d_call: -
cdr3_nt: TGTGCCAGCGCACTGACAGGAGGCACTGAAGCTTTCTTT
cdr3_aa: CASALTGGTEAFF

v_call: TRBV10-3
clone_size: few
j_call: TRBJ2-7
d_call: -
cdr3_nt: TGTGCCATCAGTGAGTCAGACAGTTCCTACGAGCAGTACTTC
cdr3_aa: CAISESDSSYEQYF

v_call: TRBV27
clone_size: -
j_call: TRBJ2-7
d_call: TRBD2
cdr3_nt: TGTGCCAGCAGTTGGCAACTAGCGGGAGTGAGTGAGCAGTACTTC
cdr3_aa: CASSWQLAGVSEQYF

v_call: TRBV7-3
clone_size: -
j_call: TRBJ2-3
d_call: TRBD2
cdr3_nt: TGTGCCAGCAGCTTACGACCGACTATTAGCGGGGGAGAGCCAGGTGGGGATACGCAGTATTTT
cdr3_aa: CASSLRPTISGGEPGGDTQYF

v_call: TRBV15
clone_size: few
j_call: TRBJ2-3
d_call: TRBD1
cdr3_nt: TGTGCCACCAGCAGAAAAAAAACAGGGGGAAGCACAGATACGCAGTATTTT
cdr3_aa: CATSRKKTGGSTDTQYF

v_call: TRBV7-9
clone_size: -
j_call: TRBJ2-7
d_call: -
cdr3_nt: TGTGCCAGCAGTGGAGGAGGGTCCACCTACGAGCAGTACTTC
cdr3_aa: CASSGGGSTYEQYF

v_call: TRBV27
clone_size: few
j_call: TRBJ1-2
d_call: -
cdr3_nt: TGTGCCAGCGGGTTTACGGGAAACTATGGCTACACCTTC
cdr3_aa: CASGFTGNYGYTF

v_call: TRBV20-1
clone_size: -
j_call: TRBJ2-1
d_call: TRBD1
cdr3_nt: TGCAGTGCCCCCGGGACAGGGTACAATGAGCAGTTCTTC
cdr3_aa: CSAPGTGYNEQFF

v_call: TRBV2
clone_size: few
j_call: TRBJ2-7
d_call: TRBD1
cdr3_nt: TGTGCCAGCTCGGGGACAGGGGTCACTAGGGAGCAGTACTTC
cdr3_aa: CASSGTGVTREQYF

v_call: TRBV12-3/TRBV12-4
clone_size: -
j_call: TRBJ1-1
d_call: -
cdr3_nt: TGTGCCAGCAGCCCTTACACTGAAGCTTTCTTT
cdr3_aa: CASSPYTEAFF

v_call: TRBV10-3
clone_size: -
j_call: TRBJ1-5
d_call: -
cdr3_nt: TGTGCCAGCAGCCCGGTAGAATCACAGCCCCAGCATTTT
cdr3_aa: CASSPVESQPQHF

v_call: TRBV6-5
clone_size: -
j_call: TRBJ2-3
d_call: -
cdr3_nt: TGTGCCAGCAGGAGACTAGAGTCCGATACGCAGTATTTT
cdr3_aa: CASRRLESDTQYF

v_call: TRBV20-1
clone_size: few
j_call: TRBJ2-6
d_call: -
cdr3_nt: TGCAGTGCTAGATCTGGGTCTGGGGCCAACGTCCTGACTTTC
cdr3_aa: CSARSGSGANVLTF

v_call: TRBV27
clone_size: few
j_call: TRBJ2-6
d_call: -
cdr3_nt: TGTGCCAGCAGTTTAATGTCTGGGGCCAACGTCCTGACTTTC
cdr3_aa: CASSLMSGANVLTF

v_call: TRBV20-1
clone_size: -
j_call: TRBJ1-2
d_call: -
cdr3_nt: TGCAGTGCTAGAGGCGGGATTAACTATGGCTACACCTTC
cdr3_aa: CSARGGINYGYTF

v_call: TRBV7-4
clone_size: -
j_call: TRBJ2-1
d_call: -
cdr3_nt: TGTGCCAGCAGCCCCCCCAGGAACGGGGTTCAGGGATCTGAGCAGTTCTTC
cdr3_aa: CASSPPRNGVQGSEQFF

v_call: TRBV5-4
clone_size: once
j_call: TRBJ2-5
d_call: TRBD1
cdr3_nt: TGTGCCAGCAGCTTGGGTCACAGGGGCGTGGAGACCCAGTACTTC
cdr3_aa: CASSLGHRGVETQYF

v_call: TRBV7-9
clone_size: -
j_call: TRBJ1-4
d_call: -
cdr3_nt: TGTGCCAGCAGCTTCGCGGAACCTGAAAAACTGTTTTTT
cdr3_aa: CASSFAEPEKLFF

v_call: TRBV15
clone_size: few
j_call: TRBJ1-4
d_call: -
cdr3_nt: TGTGCCACCAGCAGGGGGGGCCGATTCGGAACTAATGAAAAACTGTTTTTT
cdr3_aa: CATSRGGRFGTNEKLFF

v_call: TRBV14
clone_size: -
j_call: TRBJ2-1
d_call: -
cdr3_nt: TGTGCCAGCAGCCTAACAGGGACCCCTGTGAATGAGCAGTTCTTC
cdr3_aa: CASSLTGTPVNEQFF

v_call: TRBV10-2
clone_size: -
j_call: TRBJ2-1
d_call: TRBD2
cdr3_nt: TGCGCCAGCAGTGAGTCCCGGCGACTAGCGGGAGTGGGGAATGAGCAGTTCTTC
cdr3_aa: CASSESRRLAGVGNEQFF